The T cell receptor beta chain under discussion was sequenced for a study of blood T cells in healthy people across ages. Turning to the study itself: About one barcoded beta molecule was captured per two T cells (by template switching).

This clonotype has a handful of counts. Its antigen is unidentified. The second PCR ran about 6 to 12 cycles with a sample-barcoded 5' primer and J-beta primers. TCRdb analysed the 5' RACE reads with MiXCR anew, one entry per CDR3 protein. There are hundreds of thousands of distinct CDR3 sequences in the sample; 24% occur only once, and roughly 9.4% lies in the top ten. V was cut by 5 bases and J by 13 bases, with 14 bases left in between. Germline loops: CDR1 SGHAT, CDR2 FQNNGV. This CDR3 region has 11 residues. Study-wide results and limits: Possibly, changes in expanded clonotypes were confounded because donor CMV status was unknown.

These records were also assigned to another study, of T cells of mothers and their children.

The sample taken for sequencing was blood. This rearrangement joins TRBV11-2 to TRBJ2-5; D unresolved. This TCR derives from a boy aged 10-17 years in good health. This CDR3 reads CASSPGGSRYF. The CDR3 bases are TGTGCCAGCAGCCCCGGCGGTAGTCGGTACTTC.